This T cell receptor (beta chain) was recovered during a study of blood T cells in healthy people across ages (dated by TCRdb to about 2015). In the study overall: In model experiments, roughly one uniquely barcoded TCR beta cDNA molecule per two T cells was captured by template switching. Using deep sequencing normalized with unique cDNA molecular identifiers, the study measured how TCR beta repertoire diversity changes with age. Two additional independent replicas of 1 million unique cDNA reads from the same blood draw were analyzed for two donors (one aged 18 to 30 and one aged 80 or older). Four age groups were formed from the donors: young (average 16 years), middle-aged (approximately 42), aged (around 62) and long-lived (more than 75).

This clonotype has more than one count but fewer than ten. Its target antigen remains unknown. Base qualities are not at hand, and no much larger clone is one base apart. Paper-wide results and their limitations: The CMV infection status of donors was not known, potentially confounding age-related changes in expanded clonotypes. Estimates of total diversity based on one million sequenced T cells were considered lower bounds and underestimates. Observed TCR beta diversity correlated strongly with the percentage of naive T cells measured by flow cytometry. Because profiling used bulk unsorted PBMCs, naive and antigen-experienced compartments could not be compared conclusively. Compared with the aged group, more naive CD4+ T cells, fewer expanded clones and increased TCR diversity were shown by the long-lived group, suggesting age selection. Observed TCR beta diversity per million T cells fell roughly linearly with age, and a significant reduction was already apparent by age approximately 40.

Libraries were built with 5' RACE. Sequenced on an Illumina HiSeq 2500. A second PCR of about 7 to 12 cycles was run with a J-beta primer mix and a sample-barcoded 5' primer. A unique molecular identifier was introduced onto each TCR beta cDNA molecule by a template-switch 5' adaptor carrying 12 random nucleotides. Each sample yielded at least 2.5 million CDR3-containing paired-end reads. The Mint cDNA synthesis kit, primed by a TRBC-specific oligonucleotide, was used to synthesize first-strand cDNA from all RNA. Following uracil-DNA glycosylase treatment, a first 18-cycle PCR with universal primers M1SS and BC2_uni_R was performed on all cDNA. In the source study's methods: Normalization of each sample was performed by random selection of 1 million high-quality reads, each carrying a distinct molecular identifier. Instead of being binned into consensus sequences, reads that shared molecular identifiers were thrown out. MiTCR, run with a Q25 quality threshold and the strictest error-elimination algorithm, handled CDR3 identification, clonotype clustering and error correction. A nonparametric unseen species model using Euler transformation provided a lower-bound estimate of total TCR beta diversity. Starting from the raw public reads, TCRdb applied fastp trimming at Q25, assembled clones with MiXCR and retained in-frame beta chains. A single entry per CDR3 protein holds the most common genes and DNA from its merged rows. In this record, the V and J calls reflect TCRdb's handling and not the investigators' own analysis. For this sample the table gives around 820,000 distinct CDR3 sequences, of which just under 25% were detected only once. Under 4.5% of the sample rests with the top ten.

Donors were roughly 40 systemically healthy Caucasian individuals from Russia aged 6 to 90 years. Around 9.7 milliliters of peripheral blood were collected from each donor into EDTA-treated Vacutainer tubes. Ficoll-Paque density-gradient centrifugation was used to isolate PBMCs, with at least 7 million per sample. Trizol reagent was used to extract total RNA from the PBMCs, yielding at least 6 micrograms per sample. For every donor, an aliquot of PBMCs went through flow cytometry to measure the percentages of naive CD45RAhigh/CD27high T cells. Including cysteine and phenylalanine, the CDR3 has 15 amino acids. The CDR3 DNA has 45 bases and is translated from base 1. Germline trimming: 3 bases from V, 7 bases from J; junction bases outside gene matches: 5. The germline V gene provides CDR1 SGHTA and CDR2 FQGNSA. The same specimen was also included in a second study, on T cells of mothers and their children. The second investigation adds: Nine systemically healthy Caucasian individuals served as donors, namely three mothers together with their six children. cDNA synthesis used all of the extracted RNA, with around 1.6 ug of RNA in each 15 ul reaction. In the second PCR, the M1S primer introduced both the sample barcodes and 2-4 random nucleotides. Over 8.5 million TCR beta CDR3 reads came from each mother, compared with about 3 million reads from each child. TCR recombination output is similarly shaped by thymic selection in related and unrelated pairs, with a minor effect exerted by inherited differences. Normalized repertoire overlap in related mother-child pairs was always slightly higher than in unrelated mother-child pairs, but the difference was never significant. Persistent microchimeric T cell clones were not detected, at a sensitivity of roughly 100 clones per million clonotypes. To look for features that set related mother-child pairs apart from unrelated individuals, the researchers ran deep NGS to compare the TCR beta repertoires of mothers and children. The mean age was roughly 36 +/- 4 years for the mothers and approximately 11 +/- 4 years for the children. After adapters were ligated using NEBNext reagents, the libraries underwent 100+100 nt paired-end sequencing on an Illumina HiSeq 2000. To prevent cross-contamination, the mother and child libraries were prepared a month apart and were sequenced in separate runs. For each donor, somewhere between about 450,000 and 2,000,000 distinct TCR beta clonotypes were identified. Naive TCR beta clonotypes were estimated from low-frequency clonotypes matched to each donor's FACS-determined naive share, without sorting.

Source material: blood. This clonotype was sampled from a boy under 18 in good health. The chain was built from TRBV7-2 and TRBJ2-1; a stretch of 11 junction bases matches TRBD2. The CDR3 amino acid sequence is: CASSFSGRAGNEQFF. Read as DNA, the sequence is TGTGCCAGCAGCTTTAGCGGGAGGGCGGGGAATGAGCAGTTCTTC.